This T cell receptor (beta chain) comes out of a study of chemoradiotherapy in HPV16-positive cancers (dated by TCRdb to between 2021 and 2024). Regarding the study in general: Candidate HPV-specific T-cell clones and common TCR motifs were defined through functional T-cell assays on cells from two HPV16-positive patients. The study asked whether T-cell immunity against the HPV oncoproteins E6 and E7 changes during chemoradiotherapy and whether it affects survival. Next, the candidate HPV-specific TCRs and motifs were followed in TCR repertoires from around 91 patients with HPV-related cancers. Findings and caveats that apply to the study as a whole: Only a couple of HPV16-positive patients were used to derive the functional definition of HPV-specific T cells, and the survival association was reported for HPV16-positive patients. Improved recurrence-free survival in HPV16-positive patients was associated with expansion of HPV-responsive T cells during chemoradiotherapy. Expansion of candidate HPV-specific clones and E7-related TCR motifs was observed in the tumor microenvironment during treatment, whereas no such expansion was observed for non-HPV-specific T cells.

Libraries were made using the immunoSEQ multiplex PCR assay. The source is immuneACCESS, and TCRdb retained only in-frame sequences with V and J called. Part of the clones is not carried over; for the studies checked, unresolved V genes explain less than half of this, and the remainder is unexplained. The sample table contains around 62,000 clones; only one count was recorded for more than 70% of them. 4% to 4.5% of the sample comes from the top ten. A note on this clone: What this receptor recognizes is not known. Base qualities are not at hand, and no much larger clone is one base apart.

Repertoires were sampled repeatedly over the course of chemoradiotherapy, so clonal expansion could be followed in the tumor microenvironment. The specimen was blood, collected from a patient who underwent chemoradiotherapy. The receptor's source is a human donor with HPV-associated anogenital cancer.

The CDR3 reads CASSPLGDGYTF. The DNA sequence reads TGTGCCAGCAGCCCGCTCGGGGATGGCTACACCTTC. The V gene is TRBV4-2 and the J gene is TRBJ1-2, with the D gene not clear enough to name. V is cut by 4 bases and J by 6 bases, and the space between the germline ends is 9 bases. Taken from the germline V gene, the CDR1 and CDR2 loops are LGHNA and YNFKEQ. The CDR3 starts with the cysteine, ends with the phenylalanine, and has 12 residues. Only the CDR3 DNA stays, 36 bases, in frame from base 1.